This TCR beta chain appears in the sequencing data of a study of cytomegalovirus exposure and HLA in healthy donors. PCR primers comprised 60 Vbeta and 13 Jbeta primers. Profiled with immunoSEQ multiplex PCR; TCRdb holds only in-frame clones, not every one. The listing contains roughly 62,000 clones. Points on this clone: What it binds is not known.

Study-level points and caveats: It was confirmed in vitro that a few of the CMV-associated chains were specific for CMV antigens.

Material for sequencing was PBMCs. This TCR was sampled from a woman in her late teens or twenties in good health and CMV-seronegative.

Here the CDR3 reads CASSLLGQLSNEKLFF. In nucleotides, the CDR3 is TGTGCCAGCAGCTTGCTGGGACAGCTCTCTAATGAAAAACTGTTTTTT. The genes are TRBV5-6 and TRBJ1-4; 7 nucleotides align to TRBD1. The CDR3 runs 16 residues. V lost 1 base to trimming and J lost 3 bases; unmatched junction nucleotides: 6. Germline V gene sequence: CDR1 SGHDT, CDR2 YYEEEE.